Listed here are 19 T cell receptor beta chains from one sample, sequenced in a study of T cells in Graves' hyperthyroidism and ophthalmopathy (dated by TCRdb to the late 2010s). The receptor library was made with multiplex PCR. Instrument on record: Illumina HiSeq 2000. Amplification of TCR beta CDR3 regions was carried out from RNA transcripts. The TCR CDR3 was subjected to a first round of RT-PCR using the HTBI primer set and the Qiagen OneStep RT-PCR kit. The public reads were reanalyzed by TCRdb: fastp trimming at Q25, MiXCR alignment, in-frame beta chains only. For every CDR3 protein sequence, its rows merge into one entry that carries the most common genes and DNA. The sample yields about 480,000 distinct CDR3 sequences; 14% were counted once. Of the sample, about 17% falls within the top ten clones. Sequencing input: blood. Receptor source: a woman younger than 35 with Graves' hyperthyroidism.

CDR3 in amino acids: CASSSRDSSSSYNSPLHF. The CDR3 nucleotides are TGTGCCAGCAGCTCTCGGGACAGCTCCAGCTCCTATAATTCACCCCTCCACTTT. The chain combines TRBV7-9 with TRBJ1-6; 7 bases fit TRBD1. The CDR3 is 18 residues long. Germline values: CDR1 SEHNR, CDR2 FQNEAQ (reference sequence). V was clipped by 4 bases and J by 0 bases; unmatched bases: 9.

This rearrangement joins TRBV6-1 to TRBJ1-1; tentative D call: TRBD1 (6 bases). Germline V gene lookup returns CDR1 MNHNS and CDR2 SASEGT. V was clipped by 3 bases and J by 5 bases, with 10 bases between them. This CDR3 is 13 amino acids long. The CDR3 nucleotides read TGTGCCAGCAGTGACGGGACAAATACTGAAGCTTTCTTT. It encodes CASSDGTNTEAFF.

V is TRBV7-3 and J is TRBJ2-5, with TRBD2 matching over 9 bases. Unmatched junction bases numbered 15, after V lost 5 bases and J lost 5 bases. From germline, CDR1 is SGHTA and CDR2 FQGTGA. The CDR3 covers 17 residues. The CDR3 region has the DNA TGTGCCAGCAGCGATAGGGCTCTAGCGGGAACATCTGAGACCCAGTACTTC. This gives the protein CASSDRALAGTSETQYF.

This clonotype was seen more than once but under ten times. This rearrangement joins TRBV5-1 to TRBJ1-4; TRBD1 is a possible D gene (6 bases). CDR3 length: 18 residues. V gave up 4 bases and J gave up 0 bases, with 19 bases separating them. Germline V CDR1 and CDR2: SGHRS, YFSETQ. CDR3 residues: CASSTPGAYGATNEKLFF. In DNA form, the CDR3 reads TGCGCCAGCAGCACCCCAGGGGCCTATGGGGCAACTAATGAAAAACTGTTTTTT. The complete variable domain, with remaining parts taken from reference TRBV5-1 and TRBJ1-4, reads KAGVTQTPRYLIKTRGQQVTLSCSPISGHRSVSWYQQTPGQGLQFLFEYFSETQRNKGNFPGRFSGRQFSNSRSEMNVSTLELGDSALYLCASSTPGAYGATNEKLFFGSGTQLSVL.

This clonotype was seen ten or more times. V usage is TRBV9 and J usage is TRBJ2-3; 8 nucleotides agree with TRBD2. CDR3 length: 15 residues. The germline V gene has CDR1 SGDLS and CDR2 YYNGEE. V lost 0 bases, J lost 3 bases, and 3 bases stayed unmatched. The DNA for the CDR3 is TGTGCCAGCAGCGTAGATGCTAGCGGGACAGATACGCAGTATTTT. This gives the protein CASSVDASGTDTQYF.

In this sample, this clonotype turned up many times. The chain uses TRBV20-1 and TRBJ1-6, with a weak D call TRBD1 (5 bases). CDR3 size: 16 residues. In germline, CDR1 is DFQATT, CDR2 SNEGSKA (reference sequence). The germline V and J ends were trimmed by 0 bases and 1 base, with 10 bases remaining between them. The CDR3 region is CSARDLGGSYNSPLHF. The DNA of the CDR3 is TGCAGTGCTAGAGATCTCGGGGGTTCCTATAATTCACCCCTCCACTTT.

This clonotype was seen more than once but under ten times. The chain combines TRBV6-2 or TRBV6-3 with TRBJ1-4, with a possible D match to TRBD1 (5 bases). The germline V and J ends were trimmed by 10 bases and 1 base, with 7 bases remaining between them. Germline V gene lookup returns CDR1 MNHEY and CDR2 SVGEGT. The CDR3 is 12 residues long. The CDR3 DNA follows: TGTGCCACCAGGGAAACTAATGAAAAACTGTTTTTT. Encoded protein: CATRETNEKLFF.

CDR3 DNA sequence: TGTGCCAGCAGCGTAGAATACTTCTCTGTCACAGATACGCAGTATTTT. It specifies CASSVEYFSVTDTQYF. This chain connects TRBV9 to TRBJ2-3, with unresolved D. Per germline, CDR1 SGDLS and CDR2 YYNGEE. The ends were cut back, 0 bases at V and 2 bases at J, with 13 bases in the middle. The CDR3 totals 16 residues.

This clonotype has just a few counts. The chain carries TRBV10-3 and TRBJ1-5; D unresolved. This CDR3 spans 15 amino acids. Trimming took 2 bases from V and 3 from J, leaving 11 bases between them. The germline V gene has CDR1 ENHRY and CDR2 SYGVKD. CDR3 DNA: TGTGCCATCAGTGAGGGCCAAGGATACAATCAGCCCCAGCATTTT. The encoded protein is CAISEGQGYNQPQHF.

The chain employs TRBV19 and TRBJ1-1; D is undetermined. The CDR3 runs to 12 residues. Trimming took off 5 bases at V and 11 bases at J, with 15 bases between the two ends. CDR1 and CDR2 (germline): LNHDA, SQIVND (reference sequence). The CDR3 DNA is TGTGCCAGTAGTCCTCCTTTGGGCGGGGCTTTCTTT. Translation gives CASSPPLGGAFF.

In this sample, this clonotype turned up many times. The rearrangement links TRBV13 to TRBJ2-3; a possible D gene is TRBD1 (5 bases). Germline lookup yields CDR1 PRHDT and CDR2 FYEKMQ (reference sequence). The CDR3 has 15 residues. The V end was cut by 5 bases, the J end by 0 bases, with 12 bases between. CDR3 DNA sequence: TGTGCCAGCAGCCAAAGACAGACTAGCACAGATACGCAGTATTTT. It specifies CASSQRQTSTDTQYF.

Of note for this clonotype: This may be a read error: a much more frequent sequence differs by one nucleotide. This chain uses TRBV9 with TRBJ1-1; D possibly corresponds to TRBD1 (5 bases). The germline CDR1 and CDR2 sequences are SGDLS and YYNGEE. The CDR3 consists of 13 residues. The CDR3 spells CASSDLDSPEALF. CDR3 nucleotides: TGTGCCAGCAGCGACCTCGACAGCCCTGAAGCTCTCTTT.

A few counts support this clonotype. This may arise from a read error, as a much more abundant clone is one base away. The V call is TRBV2, the J call TRBJ2-7; 7 nucleotides match TRBD1. In germline, CDR1 is SNHLY, CDR2 FYNNEI. The CDR3 has 13 residues. V was clipped by 10 bases and J by 1 base; unmatched bases: 7. CDR3 amino acids: CANGTDLSYEQYF. In DNA, the CDR3 is TGTGCCAACGGGACAGACCTTTCCTACGAGCAGTACTTC.

This clonotype turned up a few times. The rearrangement uses TRBV4-1 and TRBJ2-3; 8 bases are a match to TRBD2. Trimming removed 0 bases from V and 2 bases from J; junction bases left unmatched: 7. Germline V gives CDR1 MGHRA, CDR2 YSYEKL. The CDR3 has 17 amino acids. The CDR3 DNA sequence: TGCGCCAGCAGCCAAGAAACGAGACTAGCGAACACAGATACGCAGTATTTT. This translates into CASSQETRLANTDTQYF.

The chain couples TRBV20-1 to TRBJ2-3; TRBD2 agrees at 7 bases. Trimming removed 1 base from V and 4 bases from J; junction bases left unmatched: 11. Germline CDR1 is DFQATT and CDR2 is SNEGSKA (reference sequence). The CDR3 has 16 amino acids. DNA of the CDR3: TGCAGTGCTAGAGCGGGTGGCGGGAGTAGTGCAGATACGCAGTATTTT. As protein: CSARAGGGSSADTQYF.

The J gene is TRBJ1-4, the V gene TRBV7-9; unclear D gene. Germline V gene sequence: CDR1 SEHNR, CDR2 FQNEAQ (reference sequence). The CDR3 spans 15 residues. V was cut by 5 bases and J by 0 bases, with 10 bases left in between. The CDR3 nucleotides are TGTGCCAGCAGCCCAACAGTTGCAACTAATGAAAAACTGTTTTTT. Its protein product is CASSPTVATNEKLFF.

Turning to this clonotype: This may stem from a read error, because a much larger clone lies one nucleotide away. The V and J genes are TRBV27 and TRBJ1-1, with 7 bases lining up with TRBD1. The CDR3 sequence is 14 residues long. Germline loops: CDR1 MNHEY, CDR2 SMNVEV (reference sequence). CDR3: CAGSLTSGGTEAFF. The DNA of the CDR3 is TGTGCCGGCAGTTTAACGTCAGGGGGCACTGAAGCTTTCTTT.

As concerns this clonotype: A read error is possible here, since a much larger clone lies one base away. The chain's CDR3 is CASSRDVNTEAFF. The CDR3 coding sequence is TGTGCCAGCAGCCGCGACGTGAACACTGAAGCTTTCTTT. The genes are TRBV11-3 and TRBJ1-1; D uncertain. The CDR3 runs 13 residues. Trimming took 5 bases from V and 0 from J, leaving 7 bases between them. The germline gives CDR1 SGHNT, CDR2 YENEEA.

The sample holds many counts of this clonotype. The V and J genes are TRBV18 and TRBJ2-3; the match to TRBD2 covers 9 bases. Germline CDR1 reads KGHSH; CDR2 reads LQKENI. This CDR3 comprises 16 residues. V shed 3 bases and J 4 bases; nucleotides not matched to a gene: 8. The CDR3, as DNA: TGTGCCAGCTCACCCGGGCCAGCGGGAGGTCCAGATACGCAGTATTTT. Its protein product is CASSPGPAGGPDTQYF.